This T cell receptor (beta chain) originates from a study of post-analysis software for immune sequencing data. As for the study in general: Disease courses included relapsing-remitting, secondary progressive and progressive-relapsing multiple sclerosis. Study-wide points: By F measure, samples from a shared preparation batch strongly co-clustered. TRBV segments more frequent in patients than in controls numbered five and included TRBV5-6, TRBV5-1 and TRBV20-1.

Unique molecular identifiers featured in each of the TCR beta cDNA libraries. TCRdb analysed the PCR reads with MiXCR anew, one entry per CDR3 protein. Of around 200,000 distinct CDR3 sequences in the sample, approximately 28% were seen once. Germline CDR1 MDHEN, CDR2 SYDVKM. The V end was cut by 6 bases, the J end by 2 bases, with 32 bases between. The CDR3 consists of 20 residues. About this clonotype itself: No antigen is known for it.

Sequenced sample: blood. The sequence was collected from a girl aged 2 to 17 with multiple sclerosis. J is TRBJ2-7 and V is TRBV28; the D gene is possibly TRBD2 (6 bases). The CDR3 bases are TGTGCCAGCAGCCAAGAGACCCAGGTGTGGGGGGTCGGGGACCCCTACGAGCAGTACTTC. Translation gives CASSQETQVWGVGDPYEQYF.